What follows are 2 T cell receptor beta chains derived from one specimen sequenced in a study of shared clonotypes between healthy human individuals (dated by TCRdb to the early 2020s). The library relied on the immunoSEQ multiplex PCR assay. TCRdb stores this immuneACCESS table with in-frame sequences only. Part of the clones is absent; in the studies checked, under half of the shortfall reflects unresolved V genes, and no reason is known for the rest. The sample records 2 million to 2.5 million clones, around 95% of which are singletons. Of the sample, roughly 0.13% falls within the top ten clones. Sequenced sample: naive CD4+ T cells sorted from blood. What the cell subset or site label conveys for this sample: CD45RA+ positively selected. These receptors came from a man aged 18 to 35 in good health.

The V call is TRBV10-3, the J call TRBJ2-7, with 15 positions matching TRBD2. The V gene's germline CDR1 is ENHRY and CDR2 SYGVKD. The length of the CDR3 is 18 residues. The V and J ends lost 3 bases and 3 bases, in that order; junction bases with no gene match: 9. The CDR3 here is CAISDGTSGRSTFYEQYF. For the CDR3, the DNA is TGTGCCATCAGTGACGGGACTAGCGGGAGGTCTACCTTCTACGAGCAGTACTTC.

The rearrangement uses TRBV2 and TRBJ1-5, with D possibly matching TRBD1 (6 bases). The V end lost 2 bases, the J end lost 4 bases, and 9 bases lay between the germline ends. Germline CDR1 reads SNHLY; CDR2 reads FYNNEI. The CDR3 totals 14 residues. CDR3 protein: CASSENQGNQPQHF. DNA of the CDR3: TGTGCCAGCAGTGAAAACCAGGGGAATCAGCCCCAGCATTTT.